This T cell receptor (beta chain) was sequenced for a study of blood T cell repertoires in COVID-19. Overall study: Some COVID-19 samples were acute and others convalescent; all came from the United States, Italy and Spain. The analysed material was cDNA or gDNA that came from T cells, B-cell-depleted T cells, or PBMCs.

Original handling: Reference gene primers were amplified, and this amplification served to estimate nucleated cell counts. Method: immunoSEQ multiplex PCR; TCRdb's copy keeps in-frame clones and lacks some. Clonal size and the V and J genes are those of that table, whereas D and trimming came from the DNA. The sample includes about 160,000 clones, around four fifths of them seen just once. Germline V lookup: CDR1 LNHNV, CDR2 YYDKDF (reference sequence). The CDR3 is 18 amino acids. Trimming stripped 0 bases from V and 4 bases from J, with 21 bases between. A few counts support this clone. The chain has TRBV15 and TRBJ2-5; no firm D call. Sequencing input: peripheral blood. The sequence came from a woman of 80 years or more with acute or convalescent COVID-19. CDR3 region: CATSRDTRFMSEPETQYF. CDR3 DNA sequence: TGTGCCACCAGCAGAGATACCCGGTTCATGAGCGAGCCAGAGACCCAGTACTTC. The whole variable domain, remainder taken from reference TRBV15 and TRBJ2-5, is DAMVIQNPRYQVTQFGKPVTLSCSQTLNHNVMYWYQQKSSQAPKLLFHYYDKDFNNEADTPDNFQSRRPNTSFCFLDIRSPGLGDTAMYLCATSRDTRFMSEPETQYFGPGTRLLVL.